This T cell receptor beta chain was retrieved from a study of regulatory T cells in long-lasting Graves disease. This clonotype has at least ten counts. Its antigen is as yet unknown. In building TCR beta libraries, iRepertoire HTBI primers were used together with Arm-PCR of CDR3 regions. TCRdb reprocessed the multiplex PCR reads via MiXCR and lists one record per CDR3 protein. Found here are approximately 230,000 distinct CDR3 sequences, about 17% of them singletons; the top ten hold more than 20%. The CDR3 has 16 residues. In germline, CDR1 is LNHDA, CDR2 SQIVND (reference sequence). Trimming pared 6 bases from V and 2 bases from J, leaving 17 bases between. The sample's time point: newly diagnosed GD, antithyroid drugs for less than 3 months. Generation of the TCR library employed RNA extracted from PBMCs. Findings of the study overall: Among samples with persistent disease, TRBV28, TRBJ1-2 and TRBJ2-5 were favored.

This chain connects TRBV19 to TRBJ2-1; D not certain. Specimen: peripheral blood mononuclear cells (PBMCs), collected at new diagnosis, from a patient treated with antithyroid drugs. The source is a female donor with Graves disease. Written as DNA, the CDR3 is TGTGCCAGTAGGAGGAGTGCCCAGCACACCTACAATGAGCAGTTCTTC. This codes for CASRRSAQHTYNEQFF.